This T cell receptor (beta chain) is drawn from a study of radiotherapy plus CTLA-4 blockade in lung cancer. The repertoire was sequenced with immunoSEQ multiplex PCR; TCRdb's copy has only in-frame clones and lacks some. This table holds 40,000 to 50,000 clones, around 86% found once. This CDR3 has 15 amino acids. Germline V lookup: CDR1 MNHNY, CDR2 SVGAGI (reference sequence). With 5 bases removed from V and 0 bases from J, the gap between germline ends came to 11 bases. This clonotype was obtained from a human donor with non-small cell lung cancer who had stable disease on radiotherapy plus ipilimumab. This specimen consisted of peripheral blood, obtained from a patient treated with radiotherapy plus ipilimumab. This chain links TRBV6-6 with TRBJ1-3, with a tentative D call TRBD1 (5 bases). Written as DNA, the CDR3 is TGTGCCAGCAGTGACCAGGGACTCTCTGGAAACACCATATATTTT. Translating gives CASSDQGLSGNTIYF.